One T cell receptor beta chain is described in this entry. The entry originates in a study of blood T cell repertoires in COVID-19. Study in general: Samples of COVID-19 (acute and convalescent) were obtained from the United States, Italy and Spain.

Using immunoSEQ multiplex PCR, the repertoire was profiled, and TCRdb retains in-frame clones only, with some absent. The repertoire holds fewer than 250,000 clones, about 91% seen once, with just over 2.5% in the top ten. Participant ages covered roughly 18 to 89 years across some 25 US areas. The study assigned cohorts using participant-reported clinical history. The CDR3 is 14 residues long. Germline V CDR1 and CDR2: MNHNS, SASEGT. V was trimmed by 1 base and J by 12 bases, leaving 16 bases between them. Sequenced: PBMCs or T cells enriched from blood (not recorded which). The TCR sequence derives from a woman aged 30 to 39 with acute COVID-19. The genes are TRBV6-1 and TRBJ2-1, with D perhaps matching TRBD1 (5 bases). This CDR3 reads CASSEEGPATGQFF. CDR3 nucleotide sequence: TGTGCCAGCAGTGAAGAGGGGCCCGCGACGGGGCAGTTCTTC.